This T cell receptor beta chain was observed in a study of blood T cell repertoires in COVID-19. As handled by the study authors: Cell counts per sample came from amplifying reference gene primers. Sequencing was performed with immunoSEQ multiplex PCR; in TCRdb, only in-frame clones are kept and a portion is missing. D and trimming were read from the DNA, whereas the V and J calls and clone size are those reported in that table. The profile covers hundreds of thousands of clones, with more than 75% appearing a single time and roughly 2% taken by the ten largest. The V and J ends lost 8 bases and 1 base respectively, with 15 bases between them. This CDR3 comprises 15 residues. Germline V gives CDR1 LNHDA, CDR2 SQIVND (reference sequence).

This rearrangement joins TRBV19 to TRBJ1-5, with no clear D. This TCR derives from a woman aged 55 to 70 with COVID-19, enrolled during active disease. The sample taken for sequencing was peripheral blood. Here the CDR3 DNA reads TGTGCCAGTTTCCTTGTGTTTTCGAGCAATCAGCCCCAGCATTTT. Residues: CASFLVFSSNQPQHF.